This is a list of T cell receptor beta chains from one sample in a study of blood T cell repertoires in COVID-19. The data were produced by immunoSEQ multiplex PCR, yet TCRdb's version contains in-frame clones alone and is incomplete. The table includes a few hundred thousand clones, more than 85% detected once. The specimen was peripheral blood. These TCRs come from a man between 18 and 35 years old with active or convalescent COVID-19. CDR3s include the opening cysteine and the closing phenylalanine or tryptophan. The D gene is left open where the match is weak. Only part of the rows carry a size: once, few, many, or a class if the clone is expanded.

NA,TRBJ1-2,TRBV7-9,few,TGTGCCAGCAGCCCAGGGGATGGCTACACCTTC,CASSPGDGYTF
TRBD2,TRBJ2-1,TRBV7-2,NA,TGTGCCAGCAGCTTGGGGGGGGTCCTTTACAATGAGCAGTTCTTC,CASSLGGVLYNEQFF
TRBD1,TRBJ1-6,TRBV6-1,NA,TGTGCCAGCAGTGAAGCTGTGGGACAGGGTAGTTCACCCCTCCACTTT,CASSEAVGQGSSPLHF
NA,TRBJ1-3,TRBV9,NA,TGTGCCAGCAGCGCCCGACTGGCCAATTCTGGAAACACCATATATTTT,CASSARLANSGNTIYF
TRBD2,TRBJ2-1,TRBV6-5,NA,TGTGCCCGAGAGAGAGCGGGAAGCTCCTACAATGAGCAGTTCTTC,CARERAGSSYNEQFF
NA,TRBJ1-2,TRBV7-2,NA,TGTGCCAGCAGCTTAACAGACGAGGGAAACTATGGCTACACCTTC,CASSLTDEGNYGYTF
NA,TRBJ1-6,TRBV28,NA,TGTGCCAGCAGTTTCTCGACAGCAAACTATTCACCCCTCCACTTT,CASSFSTANYSPLHF
TRBD2,TRBJ2-7,TRBV11-3,NA,TGTGCCAGCAGCCCAGGTAATAGCGGGATCTACGAGCAGTACTTC,CASSPGNSGIYEQYF
TRBD1,TRBJ1-6,TRBV6-5,NA,TGTGCCAGCCAGGACAGGGTGAATTCACCCCTCCACTTT,CASQDRVNSPLHF
TRBD1,TRBJ2-7,TRBV6-5,NA,TGTGCCAGCAGAAGAAACAACGGACAGGCACACGAGCAGTACTTC,CASRRNNGQAHEQYF
NA,TRBJ1-4,TRBV21-1,NA,TGTGCCAGCAGCATCTCTCGGTTAAGGGGAGAAAAACTGTTTTTT,CASSISRLRGEKLFF
NA,TRBJ2-3,TRBV5-1,NA,TGCGCCAGCAGCTTGGGCAGGGGACGAGATACGCAGTATTTT,CASSLGRGRDTQYF
TRBD1,TRBJ2-7,TRBV7-9,NA,TGTGCCAGCAGCATCGGACAGGGAATGCTCTACGAGCAGTACTTC,CASSIGQGMLYEQYF
TRBD1,TRBJ1-1,TRBV15,NA,TGTGCCACCAGCCGGGACAGGGTTGATGAAGCTTTCTTT,CATSRDRVDEAFF
TRBD1,TRBJ1-6,TRBV6-6,NA,TGTGCCAGCAGTTCACCGGGACAGGGGGATTCACCCCTCCACTTT,CASSSPGQGDSPLHF
TRBD1,TRBJ1-2,TRBV29-1,few,TGCAGCGTTGTGACAGGGTACGACTATGGCTACACCTTC,CSVVTGYDYGYTF
NA,TRBJ1-1,TRBV25-1,NA,TGTGCCAGCAGTCCTCTTGAGAGCACTGAAGCTTTCTTT,CASSPLESTEAFF
NA,TRBJ2-5,TRBV7-7,NA,TGTGCTAGCAGCTTAGACAGGGAGACCCAGTACTTC,CASSLDRETQYF
NA,TRBJ2-1,TRBV18,NA,TGTGCCAGCTCACCACCGTTGTTCCCACGCAGCTCCTACAATGAGCAGTTCTTC,CASSPPLFPRSSYNEQFF
NA,TRBJ1-3,TRBV6-2/TRBV6-3,NA,TGTGCCAGCAGTAGGGGTTCCGGAAACACCATATATTTT,CASSRGSGNTIYF
TRBD2,TRBJ2-7,TRBV12-3/TRBV12-4,NA,TGTGCCAGCAGTGGGGCGGGAGGGCTCGAGCAGTACTTC,CASSGAGGLEQYF